This T cell receptor (beta chain) originates from a study of blood T cell repertoires in COVID-19. Study-wide context: Some COVID-19 samples were acute and others convalescent; all came from the United States, Italy and Spain. T cells, B-cell-depleted T cells, or PBMCs supplied cDNA or gDNA.

This clone has just a few counts. CDR1 and CDR2 from the germline V gene are SGHTA and FQGTGA. The CDR3 sequence is 13 residues long. Trimming took off 2 bases at V and 1 base at J, with 5 bases between the two ends. Per the study methods: Reference gene primer amplification in the assay estimated nucleated cell counts. Using immunoSEQ multiplex PCR, the repertoire was profiled, and TCRdb retains in-frame clones only, with some absent. That table gives V, J and clone size, and the DNA gave D and trimming. The profile covers about 240,000 clones, with approximately 80% appearing a single time and 9.6% taken by the ten largest.

The clonotype was recovered from a woman of 80 years or more with acute or convalescent COVID-19. The sequencing input was peripheral blood. The chain links TRBV7-3 to TRBJ1-1, with D tentatively TRBD1 (5 bases). The CDR3 bases are TGTGCCAGCAGCTTACAGGGGAACACTGAAGCTTTCTTT. Translating it yields CASSLQGNTEAFF.